The sequence of this TCR beta chain was determined in a study of CXCR3-negative and CXCR3-positive naive CD8 T cells. Points from the study as a whole: Memory cells diverged, while naive CXCR3-positive and CXCR3-negative cells had similar TRBV-TRBJ usage. TRB CDR3 properties were used to infer TCR strength, and surface CD5 was comparable between naive subsets. Diversity was high in both naive subsets and much lower in memory cells. CXCR3-expressing naive cells carried TRB CDR3s more hydrophobic than those of CXCR3-negative naive cells.

The study made its TRB cDNA libraries by 5' RACE, adding UMI labels. Using the 5' RACE reads, TCRdb records one entry per CDR3 protein without DNA. This sample contains 100,000 to 150,000 distinct CDR3 sequences. Notes on this clonotype: Its antigen is not identified.

Germline V gene data show CDR1 as SGHRS and CDR2 as YFSETQ. This CDR3 is built from 16 residues. The specimen was naive CXCR3- CD8+ T cells from blood. Noted subset: CD45RO-CCR7+CD27+CD95- naive CD8+ T cells lacking CXCR3 (TNR3-). This TCR came from a human donor in good health. Some clones in this sample may be carry-over from other donors' samples. The rearrangement joins TRBV5-1 to TRBJ1-2; TCRdb returns TRBD1, unconfirmable since there is no DNA. CDR3 sequence reads: CASSLLPGQFIDGYTF.